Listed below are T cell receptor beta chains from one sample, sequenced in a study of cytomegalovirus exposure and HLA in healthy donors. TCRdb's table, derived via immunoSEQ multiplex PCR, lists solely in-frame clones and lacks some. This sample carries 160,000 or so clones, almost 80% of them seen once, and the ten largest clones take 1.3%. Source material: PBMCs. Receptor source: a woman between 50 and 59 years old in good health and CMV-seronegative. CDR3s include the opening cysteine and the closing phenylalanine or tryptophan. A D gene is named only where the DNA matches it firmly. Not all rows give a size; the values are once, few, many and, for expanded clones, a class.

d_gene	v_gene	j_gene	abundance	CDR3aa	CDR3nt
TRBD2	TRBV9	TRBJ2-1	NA	CASSVAALAGAEQFF	TGTGCCAGCAGCGTAGCTGCACTAGCGGGAGCTGAGCAGTTCTTC
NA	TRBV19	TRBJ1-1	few	CASSIWGMNTEAFF	TGTGCCAGTAGTATTTGGGGCATGAACACTGAAGCTTTCTTT
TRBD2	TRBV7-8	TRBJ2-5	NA	CASILLGQSGGGDQYF	TGTGCCAGCATCCTCCTCGGGCAGAGCGGCGGGGGAGACCAGTACTTC
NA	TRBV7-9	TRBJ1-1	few	CASSPGPGGVAEAFF	TGTGCCAGCAGCCCCGGGCCCGGGGGAGTGGCTGAAGCTTTCTTT
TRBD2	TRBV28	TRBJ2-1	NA	CASSAGTSNEQFF	TGTGCCAGCAGTGCCGGGACTAGCAATGAGCAGTTCTTC
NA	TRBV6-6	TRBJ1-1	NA	CASRVAEAFF	TGTGCCAGCAGGGTAGCTGAAGCTTTCTTT
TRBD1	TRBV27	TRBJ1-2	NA	CASSYPGTGFYGYTF	TGTGCCAGCAGTTACCCCGGGACAGGGTTCTATGGCTACACCTTC
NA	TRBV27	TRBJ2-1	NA	CASSTGFSYNEQFF	TGTGCCAGCAGTACAGGGTTCTCCTACAATGAGCAGTTCTTC
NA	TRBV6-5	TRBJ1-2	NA	CASSYEGDGYTF	TGTGCCAGCAGTTACGAGGGGGACGGCTACACCTTC
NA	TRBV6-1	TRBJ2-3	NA	CASREASLDTQYF	TGTGCCAGCAGGGAAGCTAGCCTAGATACGCAGTATTTT